One and the same sample provided the 23 T cell receptor beta chains below, sequenced in a study of regulatory T cells in long-lasting Graves disease. Library construction for TCR beta used iRepertoire HTBI primers and Arm-PCR of CDR3 regions. In TCRdb, the multiplex PCR reads were re-called with MiXCR into one record per CDR3 protein. Altogether just over 600,000 distinct CDR3 sequences are present, roughly 16% being singletons, with the ten largest covering about 18%. Specified time point: newly diagnosed GD, antithyroid drugs for less than 3 months. Scientists built the TCR library using RNA that was extracted from PBMCs. These data were also filed under a second study, of T cells in Graves' hyperthyroidism and ophthalmopathy.

This material consisted of peripheral blood mononuclear cells (PBMCs), taken at new diagnosis, from a patient treated with antithyroid drugs. These receptors originate from a woman in her twenties or thirties with Graves disease.

The chain joins TRBV5-1 to TRBJ1-2; D is uncertain. The germline V and J ends were trimmed by 2 bases and 7 bases, with 21 bases remaining between them. The CDR3 is 16 residues long. CDR1 SGHRS and CDR2 YFSETQ come from the germline V gene. This chain's CDR3 is CASSFSFLAGSGGYTF. The DNA of the CDR3 is TGCGCCAGCAGCTTCTCCTTTCTGGCGGGCTCCGGTGGCTACACCTTC.

The table lists this clonotype with many counts. Here the CDR3 DNA reads TGTGCCAGCAGCTTAGCGGCAGGGTTTACGTACGAGCAGTACTTC. Protein sequence: CASSLAAGFTYEQYF. This chain uses TRBV7-9 with TRBJ2-7; D is possibly TRBD1 (5 bases). CDR1 is SEHNR and CDR2 is FQNEAQ in the germline V gene (reference sequence). The CDR3 covers 15 residues. Trimming left V 0 bases short and J 4 bases short, with 13 bases between.

This clonotype was counted ten times or more. The rearrangement uses TRBV7-2 and TRBJ2-3; a weak D match, TRBD2 (6 bases). The CDR3 extends over 15 amino acids. The ends were cut back, 0 bases at V and 4 bases at J, with 11 bases in the middle. Germline assignment: CDR1 SGHTA and CDR2 FQGNSA. The chain's CDR3 is CASSLATGVPDTQYF. The CDR3, as DNA: TGTGCCAGCAGCTTAGCCACGGGGGTGCCAGATACGCAGTATTTT.

This chain uses TRBV3-1 with TRBJ2-7, with D unresolved. Trimming removed 4 bases at V and 6 bases at J, with 10 bases between. CDR1 and CDR2 (germline): LGHDT, YNNKEL (reference sequence). The CDR3 length is 12 residues. CDR3 residues: CASSPKYGEQYF. The CDR3 DNA reads TGTGCCAGCAGCCCCAAATACGGCGAGCAGTACTTC.

J is TRBJ2-1 and V is TRBV29-1; D not resolved. Per the germline V gene, CDR1 is SQVTM and CDR2 is ANQGSEA. The CDR3 runs to 8 residues. Trimming took off 8 bases at V and 9 bases at J, with 5 bases between the two ends. This CDR3 is CSPLEQFF. CDR3 DNA sequence: TGCAGCCCCCTTGAGCAGTTCTTC.

This clonotype has a handful of counts. J is TRBJ2-5 and V is TRBV10-3; D call uncertain. The V and J ends lost 6 bases and 1 base respectively, with 9 bases between them. The germline gives CDR1 ENHRY, CDR2 SYGVKD. This CDR3 is 13 amino acids long. The CDR3 DNA reads TGTGCCATCAGCGGACGGCTCCAAGAGACCCAGTACTTC. Translating gives CAISGRLQETQYF.

This clonotype has a count of ten or more. V gene TRBV29-1 combines with J gene TRBJ2-1; the D gene is possibly TRBD2 (5 bases). Germline V gene lookup returns CDR1 SQVTM and CDR2 ANQGSEA. Deletions cut 4 bases from V and 4 bases from J, with 8 bases between. The CDR3 is 12 amino acids. The CDR3 coding sequence is TGCAGCGTTGGGGAGACTTACAATGAGCAGTTCTTC. Translation gives CSVGETYNEQFF.

The table lists this clonotype with many counts. The chain links TRBV20-1 to TRBJ2-3; a weak D match, TRBD2 (6 bases). CDR3 size: 15 residues. Germline values: CDR1 DFQATT, CDR2 SNEGSKA (reference sequence). Trimming took 0 bases from V and 2 from J, leaving 12 bases between them. The CDR3 loop reads CSARDPAGYTDTQYF. The CDR3 region has the DNA TGCAGTGCTAGAGATCCCGCGGGGTACACAGATACGCAGTATTTT.

This clonotype was recorded a few times. The chain couples TRBV30 to TRBJ2-4; 8 bases are a match to TRBD2. V lost 2 bases, J lost 3 bases, and 6 bases stayed unmatched. Germline V gives CDR1 GTSNPN, CDR2 SVGIG (reference sequence). The CDR3 loop spans 15 amino acids. The CDR3 sequence is CAWSSWAGGKNIQYF. As DNA, the CDR3 is TGTGCCTGGAGTAGTTGGGCGGGAGGCAAAAACATTCAGTACTTC. Using reference TRBV30 and TRBJ2-4 for the parts outside the CDR3, the full variable domain is SQTIHQWPATLVQPVGSPLSLECTVEGTSNPNLYWYRQAAGRGLQLLFYSVGIGQISSEVPQNLSASRPQDRQFILSSKKLLLSDSGFYLCAWSSWAGGKNIQYFGAGTRLSVL.

The chain links TRBV20-1 to TRBJ2-5; weak D call: TRBD1 (6 bases). This CDR3 is 15 amino acids long. The germline CDR1 and CDR2 sequences are DFQATT and SNEGSKA (reference sequence). Between the trimmed V and J ends, which lost 0 bases and 8 bases, there was a span of 19 bases. As DNA, the CDR3 is TGCAGTGCTAGAGATGGGGGCCCTTCTCAAGGAACCCAGTACTTC. Translating it yields CSARDGGPSQGTQYF.

This clonotype was detected many times. The V gene is TRBV10-3, the J gene TRBJ2-1; 7 positions match TRBD2. V shed 7 bases, J shed 9 bases, and the junction held 12 bases outside the gene matches. This CDR3 is built from 14 residues. From germline, CDR1 is ENHRY and CDR2 SYGVKD. CDR3 amino acids: CAINGTDGRIEQFF. The CDR3 DNA follows: TGTGCCATCAATGGGACCGACGGGAGGATTGAGCAGTTCTTC.

This clonotype has at least ten counts. The chain employs TRBV6-1 and TRBJ1-2, with no clear D. Germline V gene sequence: CDR1 MNHNS, CDR2 SASEGT. The CDR3 totals 15 residues. Deletions cut 0 bases from V and 8 bases from J, with 16 bases between. Here the CDR3 DNA reads TGTGCCAGCAGTGAAGCCGAGCGGAGTCGCCCGGGCTACACCTTC. Protein product: CASSEAERSRPGYTF.

V is TRBV6-1 and J is TRBJ1-5, with D possibly matching TRBD1 (6 bases). The CDR3 spans 14 residues. Germline CDR1 and CDR2: MNHNS and SASEGT. V lost 8 bases and J 5 bases, leaving 16 bases between the germline ends. DNA of the CDR3: TGTGCCAGCGGGGGCGAAAAAATTCATCAGCCCCAGCATTTT. Translation: CASGGEKIHQPQHF.

This rearrangement joins TRBV9 to TRBJ2-5; TRBD2 matches at 11 bases. V was pared by 3 bases and J by 5 bases, with 9 bases of the junction left unmatched. Per the germline V gene, CDR1 is SGDLS and CDR2 is YYNGEE. The CDR3 is made up of 16 amino acids. CDR3 sequence reads: CASSGLAGTFGETQYF. The CDR3 DNA reads as TGTGCCAGCAGCGGACTAGCGGGAACCTTCGGGGAGACCCAGTACTTC.

A few counts support this clonotype. V gene TRBV7-3 combines with J gene TRBJ1-2; no clear D. The CDR3 has 13 amino acids. V was pared by 2 bases and J by 8 bases, with 12 bases between. Germline CDR1 SGHTA, CDR2 FQGTGA. The CDR3 DNA follows: TGTGCCAGCAGCTTATTGGGCAGCGGAGGCTACACCTTC. Protein product: CASSLLGSGGYTF. Full variable domain (missing parts from reference TRBV7-3 and TRBJ1-2): GAGVSQTPSNKVTEKGKYVELRCDPISGHTALYWYRQSLGQGPEFLIYFQGTGAADDSGLPNDRFFAVRPEGSVSTLKIQRTERGDSAVYLCASSLLGSGGYTFGSGTRLTVV.

This clonotype occurred a few times. The chain has TRBV5-1 and TRBJ2-1, with D possibly TRBD2 on 5 matching bases. CDR3 length: 15 amino acids. V shed 4 bases and J shed 0 bases, with 11 bases lying between them. The germline V gene encodes CDR1 SGHRS and CDR2 YFSETQ. This CDR3 reads CASSAVLGSYNEQFF. CDR3 in DNA: TGCGCCAGCAGCGCCGTACTAGGCTCCTACAATGAGCAGTTCTTC.

The chain uses TRBV20-1 and TRBJ1-1; 10 bases are shared with TRBD1. The CDR3 has 18 amino acids. V shed 0 bases, J shed 1 base, and the junction held 11 bases outside the gene matches. The germline V gene has CDR1 DFQATT and CDR2 SNEGSKA (reference sequence). The CDR3 sequence: CSARDGSRQGARNTEAFF. DNA for the CDR3: TGCAGTGCTAGAGATGGAAGTCGACAGGGGGCGAGGAACACTGAAGCTTTCTTT.

At least ten counts were recorded for this clonotype. The chain carries TRBV24-1 and TRBJ1-5; weak D call: TRBD1 (5 bases). Trimming removed 8 bases from V and 4 bases from J, with 8 bases in between. Germline lookup yields CDR1 KGHDR and CDR2 SFDVKD. The CDR3 is 12 residues long. In DNA form, the CDR3 reads TGTGCCACCACAGGGTCGAATCAGCCCCAGCATTTT. Translating gives CATTGSNQPQHF.

This clonotype has at least ten counts. The chain combines TRBV29-1 with TRBJ1-2; 7 bases line up with TRBD1. J was trimmed by 4 bases and V by 4 bases; bases with no gene match: 0. The CDR3 contains 11 residues. Per the germline V gene, CDR1 is SQVTM and CDR2 is ANQGSEA. In DNA form, the CDR3 reads TGCAGCGTTGGGGACAGCTATGGCTACACCTTC. Amino acids: CSVGDSYGYTF.

CDR3 nucleotides: TGTGCCAGCAGCCCCGCCGGGAGGCAAGAAGGCTACACCTTC. Residues: CASSPAGRQEGYTF. The rearrangement links TRBV7-9 to TRBJ1-2, with D hard to call. Germline-derived CDR1 and CDR2 are SEHNR and FQNEAQ (reference sequence). The length of the CDR3 is 14 residues. V was clipped by 5 bases and J by 8 bases, with 18 bases between them. Based on the CDR3 plus reference TRBV7-9 and TRBJ1-2, the full variable domain is DTGVSQNPRHKITKRGQNVTFRCDPISEHNRLYWYRQTLGQGPEFLTYFQNEAQLEKSRLLSDRFSAERPKGSFSTLEIQRTEQGDSAMYLCASSPAGRQEGYTFGSGTRLTVV.

This clonotype was seen many times. The genes are TRBV27 and TRBJ2-1; a weak D match, TRBD2 (6 bases). The CDR3 length is 13 residues. Germline-derived CDR1 and CDR2 are MNHEY and SMNVEV (reference sequence). V was pared by 4 bases and J by 7 bases, with 11 bases between. The DNA of the CDR3 is TGTGCCAGCAGTTGGGACTTGGGGAATGAGCAGTTCTTC. This encodes CASSWDLGNEQFF.

The table lists this clonotype with a few counts. The chain links TRBV30 to TRBJ2-3; D uncertain. The CDR3 covers 14 residues. Trimming removed 1 base from V and 2 bases from J, with 10 bases in between. Germline V gives CDR1 GTSNPN, CDR2 SVGIG (reference sequence). As DNA, the CDR3 is TGTGCCTGGAGTGGGATAACTACCACAGATACGCAGTATTTT. Translation gives CAWSGITTTDTQYF. The entire variable domain, with the rest obtained from reference TRBV30 and TRBJ2-3, is as follows: SQTIHQWPATLVQPVGSPLSLECTVEGTSNPNLYWYRQAAGRGLQLLFYSVGIGQISSEVPQNLSASRPQDRQFILSSKKLLLSDSGFYLCAWSGITTTDTQYFGPGTRLTVL.

The chain combines TRBV25-1 with TRBJ1-1, with 11 bases that match TRBD1. From germline, CDR1 is MGHDK and CDR2 SYGVNS. The CDR3 extends over 17 amino acids. Trimming took 3 bases from V and 4 from J; bases not matched to a gene: 10. The CDR3 reads CASSDPTRTGGSTEAFF. The CDR3 bases are TGTGCCAGCAGTGACCCCACCCGGACAGGGGGCAGCACTGAAGCTTTCTTT.